This T cell receptor (beta chain) was profiled in a study of cytomegalovirus exposure and HLA in healthy donors. Whole-study findings and limits: The classifier reportedly diagnosed cytomegalovirus status with high sensitivity and specificity.

A remark on this clone: The antigen remains unidentified.

Primers for the PCR totalled 60 Vbeta and 13 Jbeta. Only in-frame clones appear in the TCRdb table, and some are missing; sequencing was by immunoSEQ multiplex PCR. The sample includes some 140,000 clones, approximately 70% seen only once; the top ten take around 1.6%. Unmatched junction bases numbered 10, after V lost 3 bases and J lost 4 bases. This CDR3 comprises 17 residues. In germline, CDR1 is LNHDA, CDR2 SQIVND (reference sequence). The sequenced sample consisted of PBMCs. The rearrangement uses TRBV19 and TRBJ2-2; 8 bases match TRBD1. The receptor's source is a human donor in good health. The CDR3 DNA reads TGTGCCAGTAGTATCCGCACCGGGACAGGCGGCACCGGGGAGCTGTTTTTT. This sequence encodes CASSIRTGTGGTGELFF.